Ten or more counts support the clone carrying this TCR beta chain. Its antigen is as yet unknown. The CDR3 end lies 3 residues beyond the end of the read and is filled in from the germline J gene. The entry originates in a study of T cell clonality in common variable immunodeficiency. Study findings and constraints: Links between repertoire features and CVID complications were heterogeneity-limited. CVID subjects showed higher TCRbeta clonality than healthy controls. Reportedly, TCR beta sequences from common variable immunodeficiency showed fewer deletions and N-nucleotide insertions.

Donors gave 5 to 8 ml heparinized peripheral whole blood. CDR1 and CDR2 (germline): MRHNA, SNTAGT. V shed 2 bases, J shed 4 bases, and the junction held 0 bases outside the gene matches. This CDR3 region has 15 residues. Clones were read by immunoSEQ multiplex PCR, and TCRdb kept only the in-frame ones, dropping some. This sample carries approximately 34,000 clones, none of them present only once. Specimen: peripheral blood mononuclear cells. This TCR was recovered from a person aged 18 to 69 in good health. The rearrangement links TRBV6-4 to TRBJ2-2; TRBD1 aligns across 11 bases. CDR3 sequence reads: CASSDGTGGTGELFF. Incomplete CDR3 DNA: TGTGCCAGCAGTGACGGGACAGGGGGCACCGGGGAG.